What follows is one TCR beta chain and its context. The CDR3 extends over 13 amino acids. The V and J ends lost 7 bases and 1 base respectively, with 10 bases between them. Germline assignment: CDR1 SNHLY and CDR2 FYNNEI. The data are from a study of blood T cell repertoires in COVID-19. Study details: COVID-19 samples collected from the United States, Italy and Spain covered acute and convalescent phases. Sample material is recorded as cDNA or gDNA derived from T cells, B-cell-depleted T cells, or PBMCs.

In the original analysis: Amplification from reference gene primers served as the basis for estimated nucleated cell counts. The table came from immunoSEQ multiplex PCR; TCRdb's copy has only in-frame clones and leaves some out. From that table come the V and J calls and clone size; the DNA was used to work out D and trimming. The table has 150,000 to 200,000 clones, about four fifths seen once; the top ten hold 6.5%. The source is a man between 70 and 80 years old with active or convalescent COVID-19. This chain connects TRBV2 to TRBJ1-1; tentatively, D is TRBD1 (5 bases). Sequenced: peripheral blood. The CDR3 reads CASTTQGNTEAFF. As DNA, the CDR3 is TGTGCCAGCACCACTCAGGGGAACACTGAAGCTTTCTTT.